This T cell receptor (beta chain) was recorded in a study of cytomegalovirus exposure and HLA in healthy donors. The PCR made use of 60 Vbeta and 13 Jbeta primers. Profiling relied on immunoSEQ multiplex PCR, and the TCRdb table lists in-frame clones only, not all of them. The data hold over 65,000 clones, with roughly 77% observed a single time. The CDR3 consists of 15 residues. CDR1 SNHLY and CDR2 FYNNEI come from the germline V gene. Deletions cut 6 bases from V and 4 bases from J, with 19 bases between. The chain links TRBV2 to TRBJ2-7; D perhaps matches TRBD2 (5 bases). The sample taken for sequencing was PBMCs. This TCR derives from a human donor in good health. The CDR3 spells CASSPPIFGVYEQYF. The CDR3 nucleotides are TGTGCCAGCAGCCCCCCAATTTTCGGGGTTTACGAGCAGTACTTC.